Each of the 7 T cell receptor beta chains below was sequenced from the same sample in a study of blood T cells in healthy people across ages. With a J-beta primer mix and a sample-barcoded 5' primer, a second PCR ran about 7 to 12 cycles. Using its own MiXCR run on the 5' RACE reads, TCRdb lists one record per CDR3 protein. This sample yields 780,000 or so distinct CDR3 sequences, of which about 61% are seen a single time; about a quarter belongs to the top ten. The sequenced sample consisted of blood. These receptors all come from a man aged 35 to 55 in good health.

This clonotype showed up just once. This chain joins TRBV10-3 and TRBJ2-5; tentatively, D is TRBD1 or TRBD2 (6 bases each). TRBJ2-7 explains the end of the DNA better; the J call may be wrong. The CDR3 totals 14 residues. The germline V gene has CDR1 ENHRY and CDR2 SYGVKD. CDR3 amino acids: CAISEGRTAYEQYF. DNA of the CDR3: TGTGCCATCAGTGAGGGGAGGACAGCCTACGAGCAGTACTTC.

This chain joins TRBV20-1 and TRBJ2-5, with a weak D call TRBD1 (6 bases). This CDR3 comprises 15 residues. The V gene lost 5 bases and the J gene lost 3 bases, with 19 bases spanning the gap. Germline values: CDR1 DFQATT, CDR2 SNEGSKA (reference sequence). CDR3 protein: CSALDPRGDKETQYF. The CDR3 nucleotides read TGCAGTGCTCTAGACCCCAGGGGAGACAAAGAGACCCAGTACTTC.

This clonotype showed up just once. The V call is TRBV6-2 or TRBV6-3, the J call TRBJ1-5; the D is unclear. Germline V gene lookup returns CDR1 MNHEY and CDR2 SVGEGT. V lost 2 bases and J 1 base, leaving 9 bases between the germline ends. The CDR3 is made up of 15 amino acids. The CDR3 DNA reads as TGTGCCAGCAGTTACGGCGGAATGAGCAATCAGCCCCAGCATTTT. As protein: CASSYGGMSNQPQHF.

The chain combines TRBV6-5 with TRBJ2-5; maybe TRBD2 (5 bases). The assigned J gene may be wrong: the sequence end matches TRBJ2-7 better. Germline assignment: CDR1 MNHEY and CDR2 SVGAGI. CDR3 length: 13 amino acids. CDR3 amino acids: CASSEDGVYEQYF. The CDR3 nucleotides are TGTGCCAGCAGCGAGGACGGGGTCTACGAGCAGTACTTC.

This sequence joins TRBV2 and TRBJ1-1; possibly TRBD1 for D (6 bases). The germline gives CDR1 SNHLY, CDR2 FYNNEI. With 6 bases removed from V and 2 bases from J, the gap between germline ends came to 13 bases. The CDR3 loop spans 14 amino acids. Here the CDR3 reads CASSTNRVNTEAFF. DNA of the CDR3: TGTGCCAGCAGCACAAACAGGGTTAACACTGAAGCTTTCTTT.

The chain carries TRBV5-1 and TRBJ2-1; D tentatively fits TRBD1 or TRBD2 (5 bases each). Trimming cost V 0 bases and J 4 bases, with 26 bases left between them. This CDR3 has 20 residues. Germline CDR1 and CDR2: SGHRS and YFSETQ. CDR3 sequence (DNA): TGCGCCAGCAGCTTGGGGCCGGGCGTAGGGGCAGCTCGGGGTTACAATGAGCAGTTCTTC. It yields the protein CASSLGPGVGAARGYNEQFF.

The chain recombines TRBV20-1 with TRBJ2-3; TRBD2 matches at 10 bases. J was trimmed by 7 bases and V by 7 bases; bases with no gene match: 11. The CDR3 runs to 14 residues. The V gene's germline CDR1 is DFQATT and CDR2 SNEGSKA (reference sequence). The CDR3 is CSVPPGLASNTQYF. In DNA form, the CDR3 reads TGCAGTGTTCCTCCGGGACTAGCGTCGAATACGCAGTATTTT.